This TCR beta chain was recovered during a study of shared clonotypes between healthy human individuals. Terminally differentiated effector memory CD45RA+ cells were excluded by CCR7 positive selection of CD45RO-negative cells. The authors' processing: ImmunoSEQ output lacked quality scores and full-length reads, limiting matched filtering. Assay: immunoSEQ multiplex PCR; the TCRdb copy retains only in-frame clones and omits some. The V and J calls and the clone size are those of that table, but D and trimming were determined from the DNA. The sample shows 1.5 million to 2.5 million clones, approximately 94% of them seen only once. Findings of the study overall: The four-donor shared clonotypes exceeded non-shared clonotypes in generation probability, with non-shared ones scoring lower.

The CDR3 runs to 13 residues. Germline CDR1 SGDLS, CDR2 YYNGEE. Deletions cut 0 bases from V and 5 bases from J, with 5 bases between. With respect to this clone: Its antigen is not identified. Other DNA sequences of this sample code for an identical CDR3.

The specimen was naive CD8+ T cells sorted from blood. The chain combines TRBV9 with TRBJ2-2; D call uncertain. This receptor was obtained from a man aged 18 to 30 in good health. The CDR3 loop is CASSVGDTGELFF. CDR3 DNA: TGTGCCAGCAGCGTAGGTGATACCGGGGAGCTGTTTTTT.